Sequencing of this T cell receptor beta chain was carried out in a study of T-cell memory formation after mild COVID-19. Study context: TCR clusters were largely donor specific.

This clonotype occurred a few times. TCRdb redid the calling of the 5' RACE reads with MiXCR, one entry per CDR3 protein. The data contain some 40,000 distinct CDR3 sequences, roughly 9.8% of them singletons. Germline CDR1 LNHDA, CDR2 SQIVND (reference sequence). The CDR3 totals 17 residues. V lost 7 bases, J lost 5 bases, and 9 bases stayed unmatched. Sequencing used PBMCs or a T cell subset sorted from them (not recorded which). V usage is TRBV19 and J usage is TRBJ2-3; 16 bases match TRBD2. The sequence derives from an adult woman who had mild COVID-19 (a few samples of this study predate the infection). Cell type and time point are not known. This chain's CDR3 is CASTGTSGGASGDTQYF. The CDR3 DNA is TGTGCCAGTACCGGGACTAGCGGGGGGGCCTCCGGAGATACGCAGTATTTT. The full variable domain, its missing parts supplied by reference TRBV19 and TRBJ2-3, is DGGITQSPKYLFRKEGQNVTLSCEQNLNHDAMYWYRQDPGQGLRLIYYSQIVNDFQKGDIAEGYSVSREKKESFPLTVTSAQKNPTAFYLCASTGTSGGASGDTQYFGPGTRLTVL.